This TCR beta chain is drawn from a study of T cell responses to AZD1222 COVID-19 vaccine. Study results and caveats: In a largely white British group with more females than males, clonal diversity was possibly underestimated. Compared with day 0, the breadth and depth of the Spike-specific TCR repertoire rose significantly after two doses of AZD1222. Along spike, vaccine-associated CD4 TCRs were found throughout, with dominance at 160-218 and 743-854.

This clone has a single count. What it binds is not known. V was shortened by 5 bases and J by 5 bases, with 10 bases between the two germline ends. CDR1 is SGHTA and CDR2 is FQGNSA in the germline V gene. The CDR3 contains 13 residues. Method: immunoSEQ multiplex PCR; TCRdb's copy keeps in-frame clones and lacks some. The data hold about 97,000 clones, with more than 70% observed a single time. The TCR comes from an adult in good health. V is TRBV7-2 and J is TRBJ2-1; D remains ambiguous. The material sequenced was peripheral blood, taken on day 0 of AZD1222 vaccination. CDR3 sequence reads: CASSINRHNEQFF. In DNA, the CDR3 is TGTGCCAGCAGCATAAATAGGCACAATGAGCAGTTCTTC.